These 10 T cell receptor beta chains were all obtained from the same sample, sequenced in a study of molecular identifiers for immune sequencing clone quantification. TCRdb redid the calling of the PCR reads with MiXCR, one entry per CDR3 protein. Among 460,000 or so distinct CDR3 sequences listed, about a fifth were seen once. Sequencing was performed on naive CD8+ T cells from blood, with Jurkat cell RNA spiked in. Subset meaning: FACS-sorted CD8+CD4-CCR7+CD45RA+ naive T cells. The receptors stem from a human donor in good health. Some libraries in this study had Jurkat cell RNA spiked in.

The chain employs TRBV28 and TRBJ2-1; 11 positions match TRBD2. Trimming took 4 bases from V and 3 from J; bases not matched to a gene: 8. CDR3 size: 17 residues. Germline V gene lookup returns CDR1 MDHEN and CDR2 SYDVKM. The CDR3 region has the DNA TGTGCCAGCAGTTGGATACCGACTAGCGGGATCTACAATGAGCAGTTCTTC. This translates into CASSWIPTSGIYNEQFF.

This clonotype was observed at least ten times. This sequence joins TRBV20-1 and TRBJ2-2; 7 bases are shared with TRBD2. CDR3 length equals 17 residues. V lost 3 bases, J lost 3 bases, and 13 bases stayed unmatched. Germline-derived CDR1 and CDR2 are DFQATT and SNEGSKA (reference sequence). DNA of the CDR3: TGCAGTGCTAGCGTTAGCGGGCCTTTCAAAGACACCGGGGAGCTGTTTTTT. The encoded protein is CSASVSGPFKDTGELFF.

The table lists this clonotype with many counts. The chain couples TRBV27 to TRBJ2-7, with D possibly TRBD1 on 5 matching bases. The germline V gene encodes CDR1 MNHEY and CDR2 SMNVEV (reference sequence). V lost 3 bases and J 6 bases, leaving 12 bases between the germline ends. This CDR3 spans 13 amino acids. The CDR3 protein is CASSFQVTGEQYF. The CDR3 DNA follows: TGTGCCAGCAGTTTCCAGGTTACAGGCGAGCAGTACTTC.

Comments on this clonotype: This likely comes from a read error, as the CDR3 has no conserved phenylalanine or tryptophan at its end. The chain joins TRBV4-2 to TRBJ2-7; D is possibly TRBD2 (5 bases). This CDR3 region has 14 residues. CDR1 and CDR2 from the germline V gene are LGHNA and YNFKEQ. V was pared by 0 bases and J by 0 bases, with 6 bases between. The CDR3 spells CASSQDEGSYEQYS. DNA of the CDR3: TGTGCCAGCAGCCAAGATGAGGGCTCCTACGAGCAGTACTCC.

This clonotype was found many times. The chain joins TRBV7-9 to TRBJ2-3; 8 bases are a match to TRBD1. There are 15 residues in the CDR3. V lost 5 bases, J lost 4 bases, and 8 bases stayed unmatched. The germline V gene has CDR1 SEHNR and CDR2 FQNEAQ (reference sequence). CDR3 in amino acids: CASSQSTGVADTQYF. The CDR3 region has the DNA TGTGCCAGCAGCCAATCGACAGGGGTAGCAGATACGCAGTATTTT.

This clonotype has more than one count but fewer than ten. The chain couples TRBV11-2 to TRBJ2-2; 8 positions agree with TRBD2. Germline V lookup: CDR1 SGHAT, CDR2 FQNNGV. This CDR3 is 17 amino acids long. J was trimmed by 2 bases and V by 6 bases; bases with no gene match: 11. The CDR3 region is CASRRPGTRRNTGELFF. CDR3 in DNA: TGTGCCAGCAGACGCCCCGGGACTAGACGTAACACCGGGGAGCTGTTTTTT.

In regard to this clonotype: One junction end disagrees with the germline gene, perhaps due to a read error. V and J are TRBV6-8 and TRBJ2-5; 8 nucleotides match TRBD1. The CDR3 has 14 residues. Germline CDR1 is MNHGY and CDR2 is SAAAGT. The DNA for the CDR3 is TGTGCCAGCAGTCAGGGGGCCTCCCAAGAGAACCAGTACTTC. Its protein product is CASSQGASQENQYF.

This clonotype has ten or more counts. J is TRBJ2-5 and V is TRBV6-6; D is ambiguous. The germline V gene encodes CDR1 MNHNY and CDR2 SVGAGI (reference sequence). Trimming took off 0 bases at V and 0 bases at J, with 8 bases between the two ends. This CDR3 has 15 amino acids. The CDR3 protein is CASSYSTPYQETQYF. Here the CDR3 DNA reads TGTGCCAGCAGTTACTCGACACCGTACCAAGAGACCCAGTACTTC.

This clonotype was seen more than once but under ten times. This chain connects TRBV6-2 or TRBV6-3 to TRBJ2-5; no firm D call. This CDR3 region has 15 residues. The germline gives CDR1 MNHEY, CDR2 SVGEGT. Trimming pared 0 bases from V and 1 base from J, leaving 9 bases between. CDR3 sequence: CASSYSIQPQETQYF. The CDR3 DNA is TGTGCCAGCAGTTACTCGATACAGCCCCAAGAGACCCAGTACTTC.

This clonotype was recorded many times. The rearrangement joins TRBV7-2 to TRBJ2-7; TRBD1 is a possible D gene (5 bases). Trimming removed 0 bases at V and 7 bases at J, with 19 bases between. CDR3 length equals 16 residues. Per germline, CDR1 SGHTA and CDR2 FQGNSA. The CDR3 sequence is CASSLAWGALGMEQYF. CDR3 nucleotides: TGTGCCAGCAGCTTAGCGTGGGGCGCCCTGGGTATGGAGCAGTACTTC.